These T cell receptor beta chains were read from a single sample in a study of shared clonotypes between healthy human individuals. Here immunoSEQ multiplex PCR was the method, and the copy in TCRdb shows in-frame clones only, minus some. The table has about 2,500,000 clones, around nine tenths seen once. Sequenced material: naive CD4+ T cells sorted from blood. These receptors all come from a man in his late teens or twenties in good health. The CDR3 runs from the conserved cysteine through the conserved F or W. D genes are given only for firm matches. Clone size is not always given. Where it is, it says once, few, many or a class for expanded clones.

size	J	V	D	CDR3	DNA
NA	TRBJ2-5	TRBV7-9	NA	CASAKDGGYQETQYF	TGTGCCAGCGCGAAAGATGGGGGGTATCAAGAGACCCAGTACTTC
NA	TRBJ2-1	TRBV5-4	NA	CASSLAFGDNEQFF	TGTGCCAGCAGCTTGGCTTTTGGGGACAATGAGCAGTTCTTC
NA	TRBJ1-6	TRBV6-6	NA	CASSSQGDNSPLHF	TGTGCCAGCAGTTCACAGGGTGACAATTCACCCCTCCACTTT
NA	TRBJ1-2	TRBV27	NA	CASSLSGFGYTF	TGTGCCAGCAGTTTATCCGGGTTTGGCTACACCTTC
NA	TRBJ2-6	TRBV6-1	NA	CASSDRSLGANVLTF	TGTGCCAGCAGCGACAGGAGTCTAGGGGCCAACGTCCTGACTTTC
NA	TRBJ2-7	TRBV7-9	TRBD2	CASSFALAGLGEQYF	TGTGCCAGCAGCTTCGCCCTAGCGGGATTGGGCGAGCAGTACTTC
NA	TRBJ2-7	TRBV30	TRBD2	CAWSLGLARYEQYF	TGTGCCTGGAGTCTCGGACTAGCGCGCTACGAGCAGTACTTC
NA	TRBJ1-4	TRBV11-2	TRBD1	CASSPQGVNEKLFF	TGTGCCAGCAGCCCCCAGGGGGTTAATGAAAAACTGTTTTTT
few	TRBJ1-6	TRBV2	TRBD1	CASREPTGTGVTPLHF	TGTGCCAGCAGGGAACCCACTGGGACAGGGGTGACACCCCTCCACTTT
NA	TRBJ1-1	TRBV7-9	NA	CASSLMDIGGAFF	TGTGCCAGCAGCTTAATGGACATCGGTGGGGCTTTCTTT
NA	TRBJ1-2	TRBV11-2	NA	CASSLSGAYGYTF	TGTGCCAGCAGCTTATCGGGGGCGTATGGCTACACCTTC
NA	TRBJ2-7	TRBV28	NA	CASSRTSSAYEQYF	TGTGCCAGCAGTCGAACTAGTTCTGCCTACGAGCAGTACTTC
NA	TRBJ2-7	TRBV5-6	TRBD1	CASSLDRGQYEQYF	TGTGCCAGCAGTCTCGACAGGGGGCAGTACGAGCAGTACTTC
NA	TRBJ1-5	TRBV4-1	NA	CASSQVDSNQPQHF	TGCGCCAGCAGCCAAGTTGACAGTAATCAGCCCCAGCATTTT
NA	TRBJ2-1	TRBV7-2	NA	CASSSSAYNEQFF	TGTGCCAGCAGCTCCTCCGCTTACAATGAGCAGTTCTTC
NA	TRBJ2-7	TRBV6-5	NA	CASSRDSYEQYF	TGTGCCAGCAGCCGAGACAGCTACGAGCAGTACTTC
NA	TRBJ2-4	TRBV21-1	NA	CASSKGPAKNIQYF	TGTGCCAGCAGCAAAGGCCCCGCCAAAAACATTCAGTACTTC
NA	TRBJ2-1	TRBV7-9	NA	CASSLAHANSNEQFF	TGTGCCAGCAGCTTAGCACACGCAAATTCCAATGAGCAGTTCTTC
NA	TRBJ1-6	TRBV6-5	NA	CASSIGAKLLSPLHF	TGTGCCAGCAGTATTGGGGCCAAACTCCTTTCACCCCTCCACTTT
NA	TRBJ2-5	TRBV2	NA	CASSGDGVETQYF	TGTGCCAGCAGTGGGGACGGTGTGGAGACCCAGTACTTC
NA	TRBJ2-3	TRBV7-8	NA	CASSLAPGSYTDTQYF	TGTGCCAGCAGCTTAGCTCCTGGATCGTACACAGATACGCAGTATTTT
NA	TRBJ2-1	TRBV10-3	NA	CAIEGSGDEQFF	TGTGCCATTGAGGGGTCGGGGGATGAGCAGTTCTTC
NA	TRBJ2-7	TRBV11-3	TRBD1	CASSGGQDRAYEQYF	TGTGCCAGCAGCGGAGGACAGGATAGAGCCTACGAGCAGTACTTC
once	TRBJ2-7	TRBV25-1	TRBD2	CASSLTKREGGYEQYF	TGTGCCAGCAGTCTAACGAAGCGGGAGGGTGGATACGAGCAGTACTTC
few	TRBJ1-2	TRBV30	NA	CAWSVKGYYGYTF	TGTGCCTGGAGTGTTAAGGGGTACTATGGCTACACCTTC
NA	TRBJ2-1	TRBV7-8	TRBD1	CASSSGGPYNEQFF	TGTGCCAGCAGCTCAGGGGGCCCGTACAATGAGCAGTTCTTC
NA	TRBJ1-2	TRBV7-9	NA	CASSLSIGTGNYGYTF	TGTGCCAGCAGCTTATCGATAGGGACCGGTAACTATGGCTACACCTTC
NA	TRBJ2-4	TRBV4-1	TRBD1	CASSPSGGIAKNIQYF	TGCGCCAGCAGCCCGTCAGGGGGAATAGCCAAAAACATTCAGTACTTC
NA	TRBJ2-3	TRBV12-5	NA	CASGDNRGLVIAGGSDTQYF	TGTGCTAGTGGTGACAACAGGGGGCTGGTAATAGCGGGAGGATCAGATACGCAGTATTTT
NA	TRBJ2-1	TRBV18	NA	CASSPPTDPRGFF	TGTGCCAGCTCACCACCGACGGACCCCCGTGGGTTCTTC
NA	TRBJ2-4	TRBV5-1	NA	CASSLFSIGAKNIQYF	TGCGCCAGCAGCTTGTTCAGTATTGGGGCCAAAAACATTCAGTACTTC
NA	TRBJ1-2	TRBV25-1	NA	CASSEYGQGRDGYTF	TGTGCCAGCAGTGAATATGGGCAGGGGAGGGATGGCTACACCTTC
once	TRBJ2-1	TRBV7-2	NA	CASSLARGTYNEQFF	TGTGCCAGCAGCTTAGCTCGGGGCACCTACAATGAGCAGTTCTTC
NA	TRBJ2-7	TRBV6-5	TRBD2	CASSRTSGIHEQYF	TGTGCCAGCAGTAGGACTAGCGGGATCCACGAGCAGTACTTC
few	TRBJ1-1	TRBV7-6	NA	CASSGHPPEAFF	TGTGCCAGCTCGGGACATCCTCCTGAAGCTTTCTTT
NA	TRBJ2-5	TRBV28	NA	CAWGSQETQYF	TGTGCCTGGGGGTCACAAGAGACCCAGTACTTC
NA	TRBJ1-4	TRBV5-1	NA	CASSPNRVQEKLFF	TGCGCCAGCAGCCCTAACAGGGTCCAGGAAAAACTGTTTTTT
NA	TRBJ1-1	TRBV18	TRBD1	CASSPRQGGMNTEAFF	TGTGCCAGCTCACCTCGACAGGGGGGCATGAACACTGAAGCTTTCTTT
NA	TRBJ2-2	TRBV6-5	NA	CASSGASGELFF	TGTGCCAGCAGCGGCGCCTCCGGGGAGCTGTTTTTT
NA	TRBJ2-7	TRBV7-2	TRBD2	CASRSGTSGRPDEQYF	TGTGCCAGCAGAAGCGGGACTAGCGGGCGCCCCGACGAGCAGTACTTC
NA	TRBJ2-3	TRBV6-1	NA	CASSEQATDTQYF	TGTGCCAGCAGTGAACAGGCCACAGATACGCAGTATTTT
NA	TRBJ1-5	TRBV19	NA	CASSISPTRQPQHF	TGTGCCAGTAGTATATCTCCCACGAGGCAGCCCCAGCATTTT
NA	TRBJ1-2	TRBV10-3	NA	CAISDPDRPNYGYTF	TGTGCCATCAGTGACCCGGACAGACCTAACTATGGCTACACCTTC
NA	TRBJ2-7	TRBV28	NA	CASSSTRSYEQYF	TGTGCCAGCAGTTCGACTAGGTCCTACGAGCAGTACTTC
NA	TRBJ1-2	TRBV7-9	NA	CASSLGPDRNYGYTF	TGTGCCAGCAGCTTAGGGCCAGACAGGAACTATGGCTACACCTTC